This T cell receptor (beta chain) appears in the sequencing data of a study of CD8 T cells in Susac syndrome (dated by TCRdb to between 2018 and 2021). General notes on the study: Repertoire sequencing was used to test whether CD8+ T cell activation and differentiation in Susac syndrome was antigen driven. Paper-wide results and their limitations: The study acknowledged that relatively few individuals were included in the TCR sequencing and HLA analysis.

With respect to this clonotype: What this receptor recognizes is not known. There are no base qualities to consult, and no much larger clone falls within one base.

V is clipped by 1 base and J by 4 bases, and the sequence between their germline boundaries is 13 bases long. Spanning cysteine to phenylalanine, the CDR3 consists of 15 amino acids. The sequence is cut down to CDR3 DNA, 45 bases in frame from base 1. Looking up the germline V gene (reference sequence) yields CDR1 LGHDT and CDR2 YNNKEL. Peripheral blood CD8+ and CD4+ T cells from healthy donors, Susac syndrome patients and multiple sclerosis patients were profiled using high-throughput TCR beta sequencing. The multiple sclerosis controls were treatment-naive patients whose relapsing-remitting disease, either stable or active, fulfilled the revised McDonald criteria. Bulk CD8+ and CD4+ T cells were purified magnetically by negative isolation, whereas CD8+ TEMRA cells were enriched by FACS. Blood was drawn into EDTA tubes, processed within 24 hours, and PBMCs were isolated by density gradient centrifugation. PBMCs intended for TCR sequencing were cryopreserved in liquid nitrogen and thawed later in a water bath at 37 degrees C. The sorted or isolated CD4+, CD8+ and CD8+ TEMRA cells reached a purity of at least 90%.

RNA was extracted using the RNeasy kit, and about 0.45 to 1 ug of the RNA was reverse transcribed with random hexamers. The immunoSEQ multiplex PCR assay, covering 54 Vbeta and 13 Jbeta segments, was used to amplify TCR beta CDR3 regions. To correct PCR amplification bias, a synthetic template baseline was used for both primer optimization and computational correction. In the source study's methods: Reads were annotated to V, D and J genes per IMGT and analyzed with immunoSEQ Analyzer, keeping only productive sequences. Clonality was computed as one minus Shannon entropy normalized by log2 of the number of productive unique sequences. Public and private clones were assessed among the 100 most prevalent clones of each patient and control. A clone was defined as Susac-specific if it was absent from the healthy and MS cohorts, from roughly 990 published viral clones and from other ImmuneACCESS disease sequences. TCRdb took the public reads, trimmed them with fastp at Q25, ran MiXCR for clone calling and kept in-frame beta chains. Duplicate CDR3 protein sequences are folded into a single record with the most common DNA and genes. The V and J calls follow TCRdb's processing rather than the paper's. Present in this sample are about 200,000 distinct CDR3 sequences, roughly 95% of which were seen just once. The ten top clones hold 0.085% to 0.095% of the sample.

The clonotype was recovered from a human donor with multiple sclerosis. Sequences were obtained from CD4+ T cells from PBMCs. Recombination linked TRBV3-1 to TRBJ1-2, with the identity of the D gene unclear. Read as DNA, the sequence is TGTGCCAGCAGCCAAGCCAACCTCCGAGGCTATGGCTACACCTTC. Translated, it gives CASSQANLRGYGYTF.